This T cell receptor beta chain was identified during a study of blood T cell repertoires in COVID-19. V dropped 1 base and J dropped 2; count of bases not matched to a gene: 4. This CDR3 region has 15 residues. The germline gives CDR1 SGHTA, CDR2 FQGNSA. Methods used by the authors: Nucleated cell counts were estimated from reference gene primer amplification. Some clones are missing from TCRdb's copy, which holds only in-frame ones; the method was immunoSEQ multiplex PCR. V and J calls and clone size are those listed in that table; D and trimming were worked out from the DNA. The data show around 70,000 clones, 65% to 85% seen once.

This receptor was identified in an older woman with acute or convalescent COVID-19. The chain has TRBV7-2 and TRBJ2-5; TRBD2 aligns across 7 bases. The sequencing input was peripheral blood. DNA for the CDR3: TGTGCCAGCAGCTTAGGCGCGGGGGATCAAGAGACCCAGTACTTC. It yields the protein CASSLGAGDQETQYF.